This is a list of T cell receptor beta chains from one sample in a study of cytomegalovirus exposure and HLA in healthy donors. Sequencing used immunoSEQ multiplex PCR; TCRdb keeps in-frame clones, though not all of them. The sample carries about 98,000 clones, under 80% recorded once. Sequencing was performed on PBMCs. The receptors stem from a male donor in good health and CMV-seronegative. Both conserved end residues are part of each CDR3. Fields, in order: V gene, D gene, J gene, clone size, CDR3 protein, CDR3 DNA. The D gene is left open where the match is weak. A row's size may be missing; if present it is once, few, many or a size class.

v_gene: TRBV19
d_gene: NA
j_gene: TRBJ2-7
abundance: NA
CDR3aa: CASSIGDGAYEQYF
CDR3nt: TGTGCCAGTAGTATTGGAGACGGGGCCTACGAGCAGTACTTC

v_gene: TRBV5-1
d_gene: NA
j_gene: TRBJ1-2
abundance: once
CDR3aa: CASSLGQQNYGYTF
CDR3nt: TGCGCCAGCAGCTTGGGACAGCAAAACTATGGCTACACCTTC

v_gene: TRBV6-5
d_gene: NA
j_gene: TRBJ2-7
abundance: NA
CDR3aa: CASSFVRDSYEQYF
CDR3nt: TGTGCCAGCAGTTTTGTCAGGGACTCCTACGAGCAGTACTTC

v_gene: TRBV27
d_gene: NA
j_gene: TRBJ1-1
abundance: NA
CDR3aa: CASTLSRSPTSEAFF
CDR3nt: TGTGCCAGCACCTTATCACGTTCCCCCACAAGTGAAGCTTTCTTT

v_gene: TRBV29-1
d_gene: NA
j_gene: TRBJ1-1
abundance: few
CDR3aa: CSVEGPGTSTEAFF
CDR3nt: TGCAGCGTTGAAGGTCCGGGGACAAGCACTGAAGCTTTCTTT

v_gene: TRBV5-4
d_gene: NA
j_gene: TRBJ1-5
abundance: few
CDR3aa: CASSAYNQPQHF
CDR3nt: TGTGCCAGCAGCGCCTATAATCAGCCCCAGCATTTT

v_gene: TRBV7-2
d_gene: NA
j_gene: TRBJ2-7
abundance: NA
CDR3aa: CASSPGAESYEQYF
CDR3nt: TGTGCCAGCAGCCCTGGAGCGGAGTCCTACGAGCAGTACTTC

v_gene: TRBV7-3
d_gene: TRBD2
j_gene: TRBJ2-5
abundance: NA
CDR3aa: CASSNGLAGDAGETQYF
CDR3nt: TGTGCCAGCAGCAATGGACTAGCGGGAGACGCTGGGGAGACCCAGTACTTC

v_gene: TRBV25-1
d_gene: TRBD2
j_gene: TRBJ2-2
abundance: few
CDR3aa: CASSEWTSYGELFF
CDR3nt: TGTGCCAGCAGTGAATGGACTAGTTACGGGGAGCTGTTTTTT

v_gene: TRBV7-3
d_gene: TRBD1
j_gene: TRBJ1-2
abundance: NA
CDR3aa: CASSQTGATNYGYTF
CDR3nt: TGTGCCAGCAGCCAGACAGGGGCTACTAACTATGGCTACACCTTC

v_gene: TRBV7-3
d_gene: TRBD1
j_gene: TRBJ2-1
abundance: NA
CDR3aa: CASSPGQGDSYNEQFF
CDR3nt: TGTGCCAGCAGCCCGGGACAGGGGGACTCCTACAATGAGCAGTTCTTC

v_gene: TRBV7-3
d_gene: NA
j_gene: TRBJ2-7
abundance: NA
CDR3aa: CASSLTPDGSSYEQYF
CDR3nt: TGTGCCAGCAGCTTAACCCCGGACGGGAGCTCCTACGAGCAGTACTTC

v_gene: TRBV10-3
d_gene: NA
j_gene: TRBJ1-1
abundance: NA
CDR3aa: CAIKGGSTEAFF
CDR3nt: TGTGCCATCAAGGGGGGGTCCACTGAAGCTTTCTTT

v_gene: TRBV10-2
d_gene: TRBD1
j_gene: TRBJ1-5
abundance: NA
CDR3aa: CASSDSGQGPQPQHF
CDR3nt: TGCGCCAGCAGTGATTCGGGACAGGGGCCTCAGCCCCAGCATTTT

v_gene: TRBV28
d_gene: NA
j_gene: TRBJ1-1
abundance: NA
CDR3aa: CASSESGRNTEAFF
CDR3nt: TGTGCCAGCAGCGAATCCGGGAGGAACACTGAAGCTTTCTTT

v_gene: TRBV5-1
d_gene: TRBD2
j_gene: TRBJ2-3
abundance: few
CDR3aa: CASSLRGLAGGAPDTQYF
CDR3nt: TGCGCCAGCAGCTTACGGGGACTAGCGGGAGGGGCGCCAGATACGCAGTATTTT

v_gene: TRBV5-5
d_gene: TRBD2
j_gene: TRBJ2-5
abundance: NA
CDR3aa: CASSYGLAGGETQYF
CDR3nt: TGTGCCAGCAGCTACGGACTAGCGGGAGGTGAGACCCAGTACTTC

v_gene: TRBV30
d_gene: NA
j_gene: TRBJ2-3
abundance: NA
CDR3aa: CAWKGTDTQYF
CDR3nt: TGTGCCTGGAAGGGGACAGATACGCAGTATTTT

v_gene: TRBV18
d_gene: NA
j_gene: TRBJ2-1
abundance: few
CDR3aa: CASSPRGGSSSYNEQFF
CDR3nt: TGTGCCAGCTCACCTAGGGGGGGCTCAAGTTCCTACAATGAGCAGTTCTTC

v_gene: TRBV19
d_gene: NA
j_gene: TRBJ1-1
abundance: few
CDR3aa: CASIYNRGTEAFF
CDR3nt: TGTGCCAGTATCTACAATCGCGGGACTGAAGCTTTCTTT

v_gene: TRBV29-1
d_gene: NA
j_gene: TRBJ2-5
abundance: few
CDR3aa: CSVSTQETQYF
CDR3nt: TGCAGCGTGTCCACTCAAGAGACCCAGTACTTC

v_gene: TRBV27
d_gene: TRBD1
j_gene: TRBJ1-4
abundance: NA
CDR3aa: CASRTGMNEKLFF
CDR3nt: TGTGCCAGCAGGACAGGGATGAACGAAAAACTGTTTTTT

v_gene: TRBV7-2
d_gene: TRBD1
j_gene: TRBJ1-2
abundance: few
CDR3aa: CASSPGQGYGYGYTF
CDR3nt: TGTGCCAGCAGTCCCGGACAGGGGTACGGATATGGCTACACCTTC

v_gene: TRBV7-9
d_gene: TRBD1
j_gene: TRBJ1-2
abundance: NA
CDR3aa: CASSLKVAGTGDYTF
CDR3nt: TGTGCCAGCAGCTTAAAAGTGGCCGGGACAGGGGACTACACCTTC

v_gene: TRBV7-2
d_gene: TRBD1
j_gene: TRBJ2-1
abundance: NA
CDR3aa: CATSGTASEQFF
CDR3nt: TGTGCCACTTCCGGGACAGCCAGTGAGCAGTTCTTC

v_gene: TRBV7-9
d_gene: TRBD1
j_gene: TRBJ2-1
abundance: NA
CDR3aa: CASSFLLGQGADEQFF
CDR3nt: TGTGCCAGCAGCTTCCTTTTAGGACAGGGGGCGGACGAGCAGTTCTTC

v_gene: TRBV6-5
d_gene: TRBD1
j_gene: TRBJ1-2
abundance: NA
CDR3aa: CASTNRGGYTF
CDR3nt: TGTGCCAGCACTAACAGGGGTGGCTACACCTTC

v_gene: TRBV19
d_gene: TRBD1
j_gene: TRBJ2-7
abundance: NA
CDR3aa: CASSIGTGTGIREQYF
CDR3nt: TGTGCCAGTAGTATAGGAACCGGGACAGGGATTCGGGAGCAGTACTTC

v_gene: TRBV5-1
d_gene: TRBD1
j_gene: TRBJ1-1
abundance: NA
CDR3aa: CASSSKTGGKTEAFF
CDR3nt: TGCGCCAGCAGCTCCAAGACAGGGGGAAAGACTGAAGCTTTCTTT

v_gene: TRBV10-3
d_gene: NA
j_gene: TRBJ2-5
abundance: NA
CDR3aa: CATWDKGGETQYF
CDR3nt: TGTGCCACTTGGGACAAAGGTGGAGAGACCCAGTACTTC

v_gene: TRBV11-2
d_gene: TRBD2
j_gene: TRBJ2-3
abundance: few
CDR3aa: CASSLAGAGGPADTQYF
CDR3nt: TGTGCCAGCAGCTTAGCGGGTGCGGGAGGGCCGGCAGATACGCAGTATTTT

v_gene: TRBV29-1
d_gene: TRBD2
j_gene: TRBJ2-1
abundance: NA
CDR3aa: CSVETSGKGFEQFF
CDR3nt: TGCAGCGTGGAGACTAGCGGGAAGGGTTTTGAGCAGTTCTTC

v_gene: TRBV7-7
d_gene: TRBD2
j_gene: TRBJ2-2
abundance: NA
CDR3aa: CASSPLSGTSGRFAGELFF
CDR3nt: TGTGCTAGCAGTCCCCTCTCCGGGACTAGCGGGAGATTTGCCGGGGAGCTGTTTTTT

v_gene: TRBV28
d_gene: NA
j_gene: TRBJ2-7
abundance: NA
CDR3aa: CATDPMFGGEQYF
CDR3nt: TGTGCCACCGATCCTATGTTCGGGGGAGAGCAGTACTTC

v_gene: TRBV5-1
d_gene: TRBD1
j_gene: TRBJ1-2
abundance: few
CDR3aa: CASKNPYRSGTGDGYTF
CDR3nt: TGCGCCAGCAAAAACCCCTACAGGTCGGGGACAGGAGATGGCTACACCTTC

v_gene: TRBV6-5
d_gene: TRBD2
j_gene: TRBJ2-1
abundance: NA
CDR3aa: CASGPGGEQFF
CDR3nt: TGTGCCAGCGGCCCGGGGGGTGAGCAGTTCTTC

v_gene: TRBV18
d_gene: TRBD2
j_gene: TRBJ2-7
abundance: NA
CDR3aa: CASSLQSAGGEQYF
CDR3nt: TGTGCCAGCTCGTTACAGTCAGCCGGGGGGGAGCAGTACTTC

v_gene: TRBV27
d_gene: TRBD2
j_gene: TRBJ2-7
abundance: NA
CDR3aa: CASSLGLADYEQYF
CDR3nt: TGTGCCAGCAGTTTAGGGCTAGCGGATTACGAGCAGTACTTC

v_gene: TRBV27
d_gene: NA
j_gene: TRBJ1-3
abundance: NA
CDR3aa: CASSPSFGQGNTIYF
CDR3nt: TGTGCCAGCAGTCCATCCTTCGGACAGGGAAACACCATATATTTT

v_gene: TRBV6-5
d_gene: TRBD2
j_gene: TRBJ2-5
abundance: NA
CDR3aa: CASSRGGPEETQYF
CDR3nt: TGTGCCAGCAGCCGGGGGGGGCCCGAGGAGACCCAGTACTTC

v_gene: TRBV27
d_gene: TRBD1
j_gene: TRBJ2-5
abundance: NA
CDR3aa: CASSLRTGGLRGETQYF
CDR3nt: TGTGCCAGCAGTTTAAGGACAGGAGGCCTCAGGGGTGAGACCCAGTACTTC

v_gene: TRBV10-3
d_gene: TRBD1
j_gene: TRBJ2-1
abundance: NA
CDR3aa: CAISDAESQGNEQFF
CDR3nt: TGTGCCATCAGTGATGCCGAGTCACAGGGGAATGAGCAGTTCTTC

v_gene: TRBV4-3
d_gene: NA
j_gene: TRBJ1-5
abundance: NA
CDR3aa: CASSQGSGVDQPQHF
CDR3nt: TGCGCCAGCAGCCAAGGTAGCGGGGTTGATCAGCCCCAGCATTTT

v_gene: TRBV27
d_gene: TRBD1
j_gene: TRBJ2-1
abundance: NA
CDR3aa: CASSLRGQGAPNEQFF
CDR3nt: TGTGCCAGCAGTTTACGGGGACAGGGGGCTCCAAATGAGCAGTTCTTC

v_gene: TRBV2
d_gene: TRBD1
j_gene: TRBJ2-2
abundance: NA
CDR3aa: CASKTGYTGELFF
CDR3nt: TGTGCCAGCAAGACAGGGTACACCGGGGAGCTGTTTTTT

v_gene: TRBV5-6
d_gene: TRBD1
j_gene: TRBJ1-4
abundance: few
CDR3aa: CASSSTGLGNEKLFF
CDR3nt: TGTGCCAGCAGCTCGACAGGGTTGGGGAATGAAAAACTGTTTTTT

v_gene: TRBV30
d_gene: TRBD1
j_gene: TRBJ1-4
abundance: few
CDR3aa: CAWSVGGQSNEKLFF
CDR3nt: TGTGCCTGGAGTGTAGGGGGACAGAGTAATGAAAAACTGTTTTTT

v_gene: TRBV2
d_gene: NA
j_gene: TRBJ1-1
abundance: NA
CDR3aa: CASRMRVLNTEAFF
CDR3nt: TGTGCCAGCAGGATGAGGGTGTTGAACACTGAAGCTTTCTTT

v_gene: TRBV27
d_gene: NA
j_gene: TRBJ2-7
abundance: NA
CDR3aa: CASSPGGLKQYF
CDR3nt: TGTGCCAGCAGCCCCGGGGGTCTTAAGCAGTACTTC

v_gene: TRBV25-1
d_gene: NA
j_gene: TRBJ1-1
abundance: NA
CDR3aa: CASSVVGQAGTEAFF
CDR3nt: TGTGCCAGCAGTGTGGTCGGTCAGGCAGGTACTGAAGCTTTCTTT

v_gene: TRBV11-2
d_gene: TRBD1
j_gene: TRBJ2-3
abundance: NA
CDR3aa: CASRRQGERTDTQYF
CDR3nt: TGTGCCAGCAGAAGACAGGGGGAACGGACAGATACGCAGTATTTT

v_gene: TRBV6-1
d_gene: NA
j_gene: TRBJ1-2
abundance: NA
CDR3aa: CASSEREEYNYGYTF
CDR3nt: TGTGCCAGCAGTGAAAGGGAGGAATATAACTATGGCTACACCTTC

v_gene: TRBV5-6
d_gene: TRBD1
j_gene: TRBJ2-7
abundance: NA
CDR3aa: CASSPLLRGQGAREQYF
CDR3nt: TGTGCCAGCAGCCCGCTCCTCCGGGGACAGGGGGCCCGGGAGCAGTACTTC

v_gene: TRBV4-1
d_gene: NA
j_gene: TRBJ2-1
abundance: NA
CDR3aa: CASSLTSTSYNEQFF
CDR3nt: TGCGCCAGCAGCTTAACTAGCACCTCCTACAATGAGCAGTTCTTC

v_gene: TRBV30
d_gene: NA
j_gene: TRBJ2-6
abundance: NA
CDR3aa: CASKTGRKLSGANVLTF
CDR3nt: TGTGCAAGCAAGACAGGACGAAAACTTTCTGGGGCCAACGTCCTGACTTTC